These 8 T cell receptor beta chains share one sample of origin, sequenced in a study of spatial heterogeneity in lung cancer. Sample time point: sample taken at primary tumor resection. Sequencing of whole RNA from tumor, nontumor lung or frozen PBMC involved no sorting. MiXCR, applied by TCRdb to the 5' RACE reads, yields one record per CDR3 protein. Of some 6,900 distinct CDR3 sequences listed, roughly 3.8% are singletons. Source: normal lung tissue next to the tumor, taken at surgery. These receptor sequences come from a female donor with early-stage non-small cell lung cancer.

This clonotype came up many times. The CDR3 here is CSAIPGAQPNYGYTF. As DNA, the CDR3 is TGCAGTGCTATCCCGGGGGCGCAGCCTAACTATGGCTACACCTTC. The chain employs TRBV20-1 and TRBJ1-2; D may be TRBD1 (6 bases). Germline V lookup: CDR1 DFQATT, CDR2 SNEGSKA (reference sequence). The CDR3 is 15 residues long. Deletions cut 4 bases from V and 0 bases from J, with 15 bases between.

The CDR3 DNA is TGCGCCAGCAGTGAGCCCGGGGGGGATTTGGCCCAGCATTTT. Translated, it gives CASSEPGGDLAQHF. V gene TRBV10-2 combines with J gene TRBJ1-5; tentative D call: TRBD1 (5 bases). The CDR3 loop spans 14 amino acids. The V gene lost 2 bases and the J gene lost 11 bases, with 16 bases spanning the gap. CDR1 is WSHSY and CDR2 is SAAADI in the germline V gene.

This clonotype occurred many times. The CDR3 here is CASSLAGSYNEQFF. CDR3 in DNA: TGTGCCAGCAGCTTAGCGGGCTCCTACAATGAGCAGTTCTTC. The chain couples TRBV7-9 to TRBJ2-1, with no clear D. Trimming left V 0 bases short and J 0 bases short, with 3 bases between. The germline gives CDR1 SEHNR, CDR2 FQNEAQ (reference sequence). The CDR3 contains 14 residues.

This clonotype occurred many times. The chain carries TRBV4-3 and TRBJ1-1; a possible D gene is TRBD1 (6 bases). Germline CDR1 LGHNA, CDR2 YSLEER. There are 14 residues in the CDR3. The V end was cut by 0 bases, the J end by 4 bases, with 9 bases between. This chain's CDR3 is CASSQDQGTTEAFF. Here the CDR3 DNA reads TGCGCCAGCAGCCAAGATCAGGGGACCACTGAAGCTTTCTTT.

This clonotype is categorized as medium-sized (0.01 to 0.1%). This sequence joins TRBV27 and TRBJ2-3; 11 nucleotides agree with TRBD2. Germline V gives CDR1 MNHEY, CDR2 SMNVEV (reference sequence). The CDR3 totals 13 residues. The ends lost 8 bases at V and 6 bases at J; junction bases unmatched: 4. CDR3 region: CASGRTSGDTQYF. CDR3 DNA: TGTGCCAGCGGCAGGACTAGCGGGGATACGCAGTATTTT.

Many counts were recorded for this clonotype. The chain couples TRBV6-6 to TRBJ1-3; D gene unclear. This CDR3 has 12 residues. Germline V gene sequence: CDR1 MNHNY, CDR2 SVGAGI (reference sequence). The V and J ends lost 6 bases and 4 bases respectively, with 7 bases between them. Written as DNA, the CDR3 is TGTGCCAGCAGCGGGCCCGGAAACACCATATATTTT. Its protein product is CASSGPGNTIYF.

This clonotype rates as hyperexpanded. In DNA, the CDR3 is TGTGCCAGCAGCCCTACGTCCCCCGGGTGGAATGAGCAGTTCTTC. Protein sequence: CASSPTSPGWNEQFF. The chain combines TRBV7-9 with TRBJ2-1; D gene unclear. Trimming cost V 5 bases and J 7 bases, with 18 bases left between them. Per germline, CDR1 SEHNR and CDR2 FQNEAQ (reference sequence). This CDR3 contains 15 residues.

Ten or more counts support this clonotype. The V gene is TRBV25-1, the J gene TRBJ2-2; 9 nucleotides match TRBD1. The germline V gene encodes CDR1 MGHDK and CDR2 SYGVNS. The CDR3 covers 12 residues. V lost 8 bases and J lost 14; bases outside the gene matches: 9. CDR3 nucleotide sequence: TGTGCCAGCTGGTGCCGGGACAGGGCTCTGTTTTTT. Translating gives CASWCRDRALFF.